This section outlines one T cell receptor (beta chain) sequence together with its context. Only a few counts were recorded for this clonotype. The clone's antigen remains unknown. A read error is possible here, since a much larger clone lies one base away. This entry belongs to a study of CD8 T cells in ankylosing spondylitis (dated by TCRdb to about 2017). About the full investigation: To find TCR variants linked to disease, the study profiled T cell receptor beta repertoires in ankylosing spondylitis patients and healthy donors. The full study cohort comprised around 23 ankylosing spondylitis patients and roughly 100 healthy donors. Samples of peripheral blood were taken, and for ankylosing spondylitis patients, synovial fluid was collected as well.

Sequences LGHDT (CDR1) and YNNKEL (CDR2) are obtained from the germline V gene (reference sequence). From the cysteine through the phenylalanine, the CDR3 covers 15 amino acids. The read is trimmed to its CDR3 DNA, 45 bases read in frame from base 1. What the research found in general, with its limitations: Some of the motif variants had been reported before in the synovial fluid and blood of reactive arthritis patients, a finding that suggests common disease-initiation mechanisms. Significant enrichment of the disease-linked clones was reported in matched synovial fluid samples from ankylosing spondylitis patients. A TCR beta motif made up of roughly eight highly homologous amino acid variants appeared to be characteristic of blood from ankylosing spondylitis patients. In peripheral blood, the disease-linked clones were found at relatively low frequencies and had a CD8+ phenotype.

The instrument was an Illumina HiSeq 2500. TCR beta libraries were prepared by quantitative 5'-RACE with molecular barcodes. Per the authors' processing: A new computational method, built on a probabilistic model of VDJ rearrangement, was used to identify disease-linked TCR variants. TCRdb passed the public sequencing reads through fastp at Q25 and MiXCR, retaining productive beta sequences. Rows matching on CDR3 protein sequence are summarized as one entry with the most common DNA and genes. TCRdb, rather than the study authors, made the V and J calls. The sample table holds about 130,000 distinct CDR3 sequences, of which over 10% were seen once. 4.1% of the sample lies in the top ten.

Sequencing input: blood, either unsorted or a sorted T cell fraction (not recorded which). The TCR was taken from a female donor with ankylosing spondylitis or in good health (not recorded which). In this chain, TRBV3-1 is recombined with TRBJ1-2, with TRBD1 perhaps the D gene, on 5 matching bases. CDR3 reads: CACSPPAGREHGYTF. DNA sequence: TGTGCCTGCAGCCCTCCGGCGGGCAGGGAGCATGGCTACACCTTC.